The rows below give T cell receptor beta chains drawn from one sample of a study of T cells in Graves' hyperthyroidism and ophthalmopathy. From the multiplex PCR reads, TCRdb called clonotypes with MiXCR, one entry per CDR3 protein. The sample lists a few hundred thousand distinct CDR3 sequences, approximately 15% occurring once. Specimen: blood. The receptor set was obtained from a woman aged 25 to 45 with Graves' hyperthyroidism. CDR3s include the opening cysteine and the closing phenylalanine or tryptophan. The D gene is left open where the match is weak. For some rows the clone size is stated as once, few or many, or as a class when expanded; others skip it.

d_call,j_call,v_call,clone_size,cdr3_nt,cdr3_aa
-,TRBJ1-1,TRBV28,few,TGTGCCAGCAGTGCCCCGGGCACTGAAGCTTTCTTT,CASSAPGTEAFF
-,TRBJ2-7,TRBV30,-,TGTGCCTGGAGTGTGGGGGAGAACTACGAGCAGTACTTC,CAWSVGENYEQYF
-,TRBJ2-4,TRBV10-3,-,TGTGCCATCAGTGAGTCGACCACGGGGGCCAAAAACATTCAGTACTTC,CAISESTTGAKNIQYF
-,TRBJ1-5,TRBV20-1,-,TGCAGTGCTATTGGGACGGGAACAGGTAGCAATCAGCCCCAGCATTTT,CSAIGTGTGSNQPQHF
-,TRBJ2-1,TRBV24-1,many,TGTGCCACAAGCGGGCCTCAAGGAGGTGAGCAGTTCTTC,CATSGPQGGEQFF
-,TRBJ1-5,TRBV5-1,many,TGCGCCAGCAGCCCTGGCGGGGGGGATCAGCCCCAGCATTTT,CASSPGGGDQPQHF
-,TRBJ2-2,TRBV2,many,TGTGCCAGCAGTGAGGCTAGTGGTACCGGGGAGCTGTTTTTT,CASSEASGTGELFF
-,TRBJ2-3,TRBV6-1,many,TGTGCCAGCAAGTTACGGGGGAGCGTAGATACGCAGTATTTT,CASKLRGSVDTQYF
-,TRBJ2-1,TRBV15,few,TGTGCCACCAGCAGGGGGATCGACTCCTACAATGAGCAGTTCTTC,CATSRGIDSYNEQFF
TRBD2,TRBJ2-1,TRBV27,few,TGTGCCAGCAGTGAAAGACTAGCGGGGGGGAACAATGAGCAGTTCTTC,CASSERLAGGNNEQFF
TRBD1,TRBJ2-7,TRBV7-9,many,TGTGCCAGCAGCGAAGGGACAGGAAGCGAGCAGTACTTC,CASSEGTGSEQYF
TRBD1,TRBJ2-5,TRBV12-3/TRBV12-4,many,TGTGCCAGCAGGCTGGGACAGGGGGAAGAGACCCAGTACTTC,CASRLGQGEETQYF
-,TRBJ2-7,TRBV24-1,many,TGTGCCACCAGTGATCTCCGGGACACCGACTCCTACGAGCAGTACTTC,CATSDLRDTDSYEQYF
TRBD1,TRBJ2-7,TRBV5-1,many,TGCGCCAGCAGCCCCGGGACAGGGTACTACGAGCAGTACTTC,CASSPGTGYYEQYF
TRBD2,TRBJ2-7,TRBV4-3,-,TGCGCCAGCAGCCAAGATATCGGACTAGCAAGATACGAGCAGTACTTC,CASSQDIGLARYEQYF
TRBD2,TRBJ2-4,TRBV6-2/TRBV6-3,few,TGTGCCAGCAGCCTGCTAGTAGCGGGAGCCCTTGGGAACATTCAGTACTTC,CASSLLVAGALGNIQYF
-,TRBJ2-7,TRBV10-3,-,TGTGCCATCAGTGAGTATCTCGGGGAGGCATCCTACGAGCAGTACTTC,CAISEYLGEASYEQYF
-,TRBJ1-2,TRBV3-1,many,TGTGCCAGCAGCCTCACGGTCCAGGGTGACGACTATGGCTACACCTTC,CASSLTVQGDDYGYTF
TRBD1,TRBJ2-3,TRBV29-1,few,TGCAGCGTTGAAAGGGGGCGCGGAGATACGCAGTATTTT,CSVERGRGDTQYF
-,TRBJ1-1,TRBV20-1,many,TGCAGTGCAAGGGGGGGGCTTAGCACTGAAGCTTTCTTT,CSARGGLSTEAFF
TRBD2,TRBJ2-1,TRBV6-1,-,TGTGCCAGCAGTCAACTAGCGGGAGGGCGCAATGAGCAGTTCTTC,CASSQLAGGRNEQFF
TRBD1,TRBJ1-6,TRBV7-9,once,TGTGCCAGCAGCCCAGGGACAGTCTCTATGGATTCACCCCTCCACTTT,CASSPGTVSMDSPLHF
TRBD2,TRBJ2-7,TRBV9,few,TGTGCCAGCAGCACGGGGGGGGCGCGAGCCCCACAGCAGTACTTC,CASSTGGARAPQQYF
TRBD2,TRBJ2-2,TRBV6-6,-,TGTGCCAGCAGTTACTCGGGCCTAGCGGGCACCGGGGAGCTGTTTTTT,CASSYSGLAGTGELFF
-,TRBJ1-2,TRBV28,many,TGTGCCAGCAGTTTCGGGAGGGTTAATGGCTACACCTTC,CASSFGRVNGYTF
TRBD2,TRBJ2-1,TRBV30,many,TGTGCCTGGACCCGGAAGGGGGGAGTACTAGCGGGAGGTAATGAGCAGTTCTTC,CAWTRKGGVLAGGNEQFF
TRBD2,TRBJ2-1,TRBV29-1,-,TGCAGCGTTGAACTTGTGGGGACTAGCGATCGCTCCTACAATGAGCAGTTCTTC,CSVELVGTSDRSYNEQFF
-,TRBJ2-3,TRBV4-3,-,TGCGCCAGCAGCCAAGATACGACTGGGGGAGATACGCAGTATTTT,CASSQDTTGGDTQYF
-,TRBJ1-1,TRBV4-3,-,TGCGCCAGCAGCCAAGAGAGCTGGGCCCCTGAAGCTTTCTTT,CASSQESWAPEAFF
-,TRBJ2-7,TRBV18,-,TGTGCCAGCTCACCCGAAGGGACGGTGGACCGTTGGGAGCAGTACTTC,CASSPEGTVDRWEQYF
-,TRBJ2-7,TRBV19,few,TGTGCCAGTAGTATCGGCAGGGAAGGAACGCGGTACTTC,CASSIGREGTRYF
-,TRBJ1-5,TRBV4-3,few,TGCGCCAGCAGCCAAGACCCGCCGGGGAGCAATCAGCCCCAGCATTTT,CASSQDPPGSNQPQHF